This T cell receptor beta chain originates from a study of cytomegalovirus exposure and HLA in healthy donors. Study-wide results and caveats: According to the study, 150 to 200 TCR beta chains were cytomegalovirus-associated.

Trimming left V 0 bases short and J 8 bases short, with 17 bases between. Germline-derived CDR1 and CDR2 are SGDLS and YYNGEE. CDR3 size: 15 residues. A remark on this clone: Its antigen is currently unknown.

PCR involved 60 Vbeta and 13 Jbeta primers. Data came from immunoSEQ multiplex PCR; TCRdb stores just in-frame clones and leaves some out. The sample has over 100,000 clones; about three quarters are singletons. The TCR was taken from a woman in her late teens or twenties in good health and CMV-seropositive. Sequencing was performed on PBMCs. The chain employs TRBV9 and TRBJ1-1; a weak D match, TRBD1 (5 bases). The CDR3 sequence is CASSVVGVGGTEAFF. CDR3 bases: TGTGCCAGCAGCGTAGTAGGCGTGGGGGGGACCGAAGCTTTCTTT.